This section outlines one T cell receptor beta chain sequence together with its context. Its antigen is still unknown. This record belongs to a study of regulatory T cells. General observations from the study: Hydrophobic residues at CDR3 positions 6 and 7 were enriched in conventional CD4+ T cells of CD3G-deficient patients.

The PCR used 52 TRBV and 13 TRBJ primers. The data were produced by immunoSEQ multiplex PCR, yet TCRdb's version contains in-frame clones alone and is incomplete. The sample contains about 35,000 clones, about nine tenths of which appear only once. The clonotype originates from a person between 18 and 35 years old with CD3G deficiency. Input material: conventional CD4+ T cells sorted from blood.

CDR3 bases: TGTGCCATCAGTGAGGCTTCAGGTGCGCCTGGGGCCAACGTCCTGACTTTC. This translates into CAISEASGAPGANVLTF. This chain connects TRBV10-3 to TRBJ2-6; no clear D gene. Trimming took off 2 bases at V and 2 bases at J, with 13 bases between the two ends. The CDR3 runs 17 residues. CDR1 is ENHRY, CDR2 SYGVKD, per germline.